The 23 T cell receptor beta chains presented below share a single source sample, sequenced in a study of CD8+ T cells in alopecia areata. Following extraction, RNA underwent reverse transcription to cDNA, which served as the sequencing template. The repertoire was sequenced with immunoSEQ multiplex PCR; TCRdb's copy has only in-frame clones and lacks some. The sample contains about 150,000 clones, 40% to 65% of which appear only once. Specimen: CD8+ T cells sorted from blood, collected at week 0. The receptor source for this set is a human donor with alopecia areata.

The chain couples TRBV11-2 to TRBJ2-6; D gene unclear. Trimming cost V 8 bases and J 0 bases, with 2 bases left between them. The CDR3 contains 12 residues. Per germline, CDR1 SGHAT and CDR2 FQNNGV. The CDR3 spells CASASGANVLTF. CDR3 nucleotide sequence: TGTGCCAGCGCCTCTGGGGCCAACGTCCTGACTTTC.

This clone was seen more than once but under ten times. The genes are TRBV4-3 and TRBJ1-4; D gene uncertain. The CDR3 covers 15 residues. Trimming left V 0 bases short and J 7 bases short, with 12 bases between. CDR1 and CDR2 (germline): LGHNA, YSLEER. CDR3 region: CASSQDWEGGEKLFF. In DNA, the CDR3 is TGCGCCAGCAGCCAAGATTGGGAGGGCGGTGAAAAACTGTTTTTT.

V usage is TRBV7-6 and J usage is TRBJ2-1; 14 bases agree with TRBD2. This CDR3 region has 17 residues. V gave up 3 bases and J gave up 2 bases; unmatched junction bases: 3. Germline loops: CDR1 SGHVS, CDR2 FNYEAQ. The CDR3 DNA reads as TGTGCCAGCAGCTTGCGGACTAGCGGGGGGCCCTACAATGAGCAGTTCTTC. Amino acid sequence: CASSLRTSGGPYNEQFF. Filled out from reference TRBV7-6 and TRBJ2-1, the complete variable domain reads GAGVSQSPRYKVTKRGQDVALRCDPISGHVSLYWYRQALGQGPEFLTYFNYEAQQDKSGLPNDRFSAERPEGSISTLTIQRTEQRDSAMYRCASSLRTSGGPYNEQFFGPGTRLTVL.

The chain employs TRBV10-2 and TRBJ1-1; D unclear. Between the trimmed V and J ends, which lost 1 base and 7 bases, there was a span of 16 bases. In germline, CDR1 is WSHSY, CDR2 SAAADI. The CDR3 runs 15 residues. CDR3 nucleotide sequence: TGCGCCAGCAGTGAGTTCGACCCTACTTCAGGTGAAGCTTTCTTT. Protein product: CASSEFDPTSGEAFF.

The CDR3 DNA follows: TGTGCCAGCAGCTCCCGGGACGCCGTAGATACGCAGTATTTT. Amino acids: CASSSRDAVDTQYF. V and J are TRBV7-2 and TRBJ2-3; D assignment may be TRBD1 or TRBD2 (5 bases each). This CDR3 contains 14 residues. Germline CDR1 and CDR2: SGHTA and FQGNSA. V was trimmed by 4 bases and J by 5 bases, leaving 13 bases between them.

Turning to this clone: In the same sample, other DNA sequences code for this CDR3. V usage is TRBV2 and J usage is TRBJ1-1; tentatively, D is TRBD1 (5 bases). The CDR3 extends over 12 amino acids. V was cut by 3 bases and J by 5 bases, with 7 bases left in between. The germline V gene has CDR1 SNHLY and CDR2 FYNNEI. CDR3 DNA: TGTGCCAGCAGTGAGGGGGGTACTGAAGCTTTCTTT. Translated, it gives CASSEGGTEAFF. The complete variable domain, with remaining parts taken from reference TRBV2 and TRBJ1-1, reads EPEVTQTPSHQVTQMGQEVILRCVPISNHLYFYWYRQILGQKVEFLVSFYNNEISEKSEIFDDQFSVERPDGSNFTLKIRSTKLEDSAMYFCASSEGGTEAFFGQGTRLTVV.

V usage is TRBV7-8 and J usage is TRBJ2-1; 12 positions agree with TRBD2. This CDR3 is built from 16 residues. CDR1 SGHVS and CDR2 FQNEAQ come from the germline V gene. Trimming at V came to 2 bases and at J to 9 bases, leaving 8 bases not matched to a gene. In DNA form, the CDR3 reads TGTGCCAGCAGCTTACGTCCTAGCGGGGGGGCAGGTGAGCAGTTCTTC. Translated, it gives CASSLRPSGGAGEQFF.

The chain couples TRBV4-1 to TRBJ2-2; maybe TRBD2 (6 bases). CDR1 MGHRA and CDR2 YSYEKL come from the germline V gene. V lost 1 base and J 10 bases, leaving 10 bases between the germline ends. This CDR3 has 13 residues. CDR3 nucleotide sequence: TGCGCCAGCAGCCAAGTCGGGGAGGTGGAGCTGTTTTTT. The encoded protein is CASSQVGEVELFF.

The J gene is TRBJ2-6, the V gene TRBV29-1, with TRBD1 as a possible D gene (6 bases). CDR1 and CDR2 from the germline V gene are SQVTM and ANQGSEA. The CDR3 has 17 amino acids. Trimming left V 6 bases short and J 0 bases short, with 18 bases between. CDR3 region: CSVTLQGSVSGANVLTF. The CDR3 DNA is TGCAGCGTGACATTACAGGGTTCTGTCTCTGGGGCCAACGTCCTGACTTTC.

The rearrangement links TRBV7-9 to TRBJ2-7; 9 bases line up with TRBD1. This CDR3 is 15 amino acids long. Trimming removed 5 bases from V and 2 bases from J; junction bases left unmatched: 7. Germline V gene sequence: CDR1 SEHNR, CDR2 FQNEAQ (reference sequence). DNA for the CDR3: TGTGCCAGCAGCCCCTCCGGGACAGGGACCTACGAGCAGTACTTC. This gives the protein CASSPSGTGTYEQYF.

The rearrangement links TRBV6-5 to TRBJ1-2, with unresolved D. Per the germline V gene, CDR1 is MNHEY and CDR2 is SVGAGI. V shed 2 bases and J shed 2 bases, with 6 bases lying between them. The CDR3 has 13 residues. The DNA for the CDR3 is TGTGCCAGCAGTTACGTAAAAAACTATGGCTACACCTTC. It yields the protein CASSYVKNYGYTF.

J is TRBJ2-7 and V is TRBV19; 9 bases agree with TRBD1. V lost 5 bases and J lost 5; bases outside the gene matches: 10. CDR3 length: 15 residues. CDR1 is LNHDA and CDR2 is SQIVND in the germline V gene (reference sequence). This CDR3 reads CASSPGTGRMDEQYF. The CDR3 DNA follows: TGTGCCAGTAGTCCCGGGACAGGGCGGATGGACGAGCAGTACTTC.

The rearrangement links TRBV5-1 to TRBJ1-2; 9 bases align to TRBD1. The ends lost 4 bases at V and 8 bases at J; junction bases unmatched: 15. Germline V lookup: CDR1 SGHRS, CDR2 YFSETQ. This CDR3 comprises 16 residues. In nucleotides, the CDR3 is TGCGCCAGCAGCCCGGTCCCGGGACAGGGTTCGGAGGGCTACACCTTC. It yields the protein CASSPVPGQGSEGYTF.

This rearrangement joins TRBV29-1 to TRBJ1-2, with D perhaps matching TRBD1 (5 bases). The V gene lost 1 base and the J gene lost 3 bases, with 12 bases spanning the gap. Germline CDR1 reads SQVTM; CDR2 reads ANQGSEA. The CDR3 is 14 residues long. The CDR3 loop reads CSVEGPGADYGYTF. Here the CDR3 DNA reads TGCAGCGTTGAAGGCCCCGGGGCAGACTATGGCTACACCTTC.

The chain joins TRBV30 to TRBJ2-1; TRBD2 agrees at 10 bases. Per germline, CDR1 GTSNPN and CDR2 SVGIG (reference sequence). The junction had 6 bases not matched to a gene; V was cut back by 3 bases and J by 7 bases. The CDR3 has 14 amino acids. The CDR3 sequence: CAWSSGSGGNEQFF. In nucleotides, the CDR3 is TGTGCCTGGAGCAGTGGTAGCGGGGGGAATGAGCAGTTCTTC.

The chain recombines TRBV5-1 with TRBJ2-5; TRBD2 aligns across 7 bases. The CDR3 spans 15 residues. V lost 2 bases, J lost 0 bases, and 4 bases stayed unmatched. Per germline, CDR1 SGHRS and CDR2 YFSETQ. The CDR3 sequence: CASSLRGEYQETQYF. DNA of the CDR3: TGCGCCAGCAGCTTACGGGGGGAGTACCAAGAGACCCAGTACTTC.

This sequence joins TRBV27 and TRBJ2-1, with TRBD2 matching over 10 bases. Germline CDR1 is MNHEY and CDR2 is SMNVEV (reference sequence). With 8 bases clipped from V and 4 bases from J, the junction kept 8 bases outside the gene matches. This CDR3 region has 15 residues. The CDR3 region is CASGASGGSYNEQFF. The CDR3 DNA sequence: TGTGCCAGCGGAGCTAGCGGGGGATCTTACAATGAGCAGTTCTTC.

This chain connects TRBV27 to TRBJ2-3; TRBD2 matches at 9 bases. Trimming removed 7 bases from V and 5 bases from J; junction bases left unmatched: 13. This CDR3 spans 16 amino acids. Germline CDR1 reads MNHEY; CDR2 reads SMNVEV (reference sequence). The CDR3 here is CASTMSGGRFLDTQYF. In DNA, the CDR3 is TGTGCCAGCACCATGAGCGGGGGGAGGTTTCTAGATACGCAGTATTTT.

The chain uses TRBV30 and TRBJ2-5; D is possibly TRBD1 (5 bases). Trimming pared 4 bases from V and 5 bases from J, leaving 11 bases between. The CDR3 spans 12 residues. CDR1 and CDR2 from the germline V gene are GTSNPN and SVGIG (reference sequence). Here the CDR3 reads CAWTGPSETQYF. CDR3 bases: TGTGCCTGGACAGGGCCGTCGGAGACCCAGTACTTC.

The chain is built from TRBV6-5 and TRBJ2-3; D may be TRBD2 (5 bases). The V end was cut by 0 bases, the J end by 1 base, with 5 bases between. This CDR3 has 14 amino acids. Germline V lookup: CDR1 MNHEY, CDR2 SVGAGI. The CDR3 DNA is TGTGCCAGCAGTTACTCCGGGGGCACAGATACGCAGTATTTT. This sequence encodes CASSYSGGTDTQYF.

In regard to this clone: Other DNA variants within this sample encode the same CDR3. J is TRBJ2-7 and V is TRBV29-1; the D is unclear. There are 11 residues in the CDR3. V lost 0 bases, J lost 4 bases, and 4 bases lay in between. The germline V gene has CDR1 SQVTM and CDR2 ANQGSEA. Here the CDR3 DNA reads TGCAGCGTTGAAGACAGTTACGAGCAGTACTTC. It encodes CSVEDSYEQYF.

V gene TRBV10-3 combines with J gene TRBJ2-3, with 9 bases aligning to TRBD2. The CDR3 runs 16 residues. CDR1 and CDR2 (germline): ENHRY, SYGVKD. The trim removed 6 bases at V and 2 bases at J, leaving 9 bases unmatched. The CDR3 is CAIRDLSSGDTDTQYF. The CDR3 DNA reads TGTGCCATCAGAGACCTATCTAGCGGGGACACAGATACGCAGTATTTT.

The CDR3 nucleotides read TGTGCCAGCAGCGAAGGGACAGGGGCCTATGGCTACACCTTC. Amino acid sequence: CASSEGTGAYGYTF. The rearrangement links TRBV9 to TRBJ1-2, with 10 bases fitting TRBD1. CDR1 SGDLS and CDR2 YYNGEE come from the germline V gene. V shed 3 bases and J 4 bases; nucleotides not matched to a gene: 3. CDR3 length: 14 residues.